Presented here are 12 T cell receptor beta chains from one specimen sequenced in a study of blood T cell repertoires in COVID-19. Measured with immunoSEQ multiplex PCR; TCRdb has only the in-frame clones, and not every one. This table holds tens of thousands of clones, around nine tenths found once. Sequencing used peripheral blood. These receptors were obtained from a human donor in a cohort sampled during active COVID-19.

The chain combines TRBV28 with TRBJ2-1; maybe TRBD1 (6 bases). V was trimmed by 6 bases and J by 2 bases, leaving 14 bases between them. From germline, CDR1 is MDHEN and CDR2 SYDVKM. The CDR3 is made up of 15 amino acids. The DNA for the CDR3 is TGTGCCAGCAGGGAACGGACAGTTGCCTACAATGAGCAGTTCTTC. This encodes CASRERTVAYNEQFF.

The rearrangement joins TRBV19 to TRBJ1-6, with no clear D. The CDR3 sequence is 14 residues long. Trimming left V 1 base short and J 7 bases short, with 8 bases between. Per germline, CDR1 LNHDA and CDR2 SQIVND (reference sequence). The CDR3 bases are TGTGCCAGTAGTATAGGGGCTGCCAATTCACCCCTCCACTTT. Translation: CASSIGAANSPLHF.

In its sample, this clone was seen a few times. The chain combines TRBV5-1 with TRBJ2-6, with TRBD1 identical over 7 bases. The ends lost 5 bases at V and 0 bases at J; junction bases unmatched: 5. The CDR3 totals 16 residues. Looked up from germline, CDR1 is SGHRS and CDR2 is YFSETQ. CDR3: CASRQDRVSGANVLTF. The CDR3 nucleotides are TGCGCCAGCAGACAAGACAGGGTCTCTGGGGCCAACGTCCTGACTTTC.

This rearrangement joins TRBV3-1 (or the pseudogene TRBV3-2) to TRBJ2-7, with 10 bases lining up with TRBD2. CDR3 length: 16 amino acids. The germline CDR1 and CDR2 sequences are LGHDT and YNNKEL (reference sequence). After removal of 3 bases from V and 3 bases from J, the junction contained 8 bases not matched to a gene. CDR3 DNA sequence: TGTGCCAGCAGCCACCACCAACTAGCGGGATTCTACGAGCAGTACTTC. Translating gives CASSHHQLAGFYEQYF.

The rearrangement links TRBV19 to TRBJ2-7; the D is unclear. CDR3 length: 13 residues. V dropped 5 bases and J dropped 0 bases, with 8 bases sitting between them. Germline V gene lookup returns CDR1 LNHDA and CDR2 SQIVND (reference sequence). The CDR3 loop reads CASSGELSYEQYF. The CDR3 DNA reads as TGTGCCAGTAGTGGTGAACTCTCCTACGAGCAGTACTTC.

This sequence joins TRBV4-2 and TRBJ1-1, with no clear D. The germline V and J ends were trimmed by 5 bases and 1 base, with 14 bases remaining between them. The CDR3 has 15 residues. Germline V gives CDR1 LGHNA, CDR2 YNFKEQ. CDR3 amino acids: CASSSEGRRNTEAFF. The CDR3 nucleotides read TGTGCCAGCAGCTCTGAGGGCAGGAGGAACACTGAAGCTTTCTTT.

V and J are TRBV5-6 and TRBJ2-3; D is possibly TRBD2 (5 bases). The V gene lost 1 base and the J gene lost 3 bases, with 15 bases spanning the gap. Germline CDR1 is SGHDT and CDR2 is YYEEEE. This CDR3 is 16 amino acids long. The CDR3 here is CASSLMAGGLTDTQYF. DNA for the CDR3: TGTGCCAGCAGCTTGATGGCGGGTGGGTTAACAGATACGCAGTATTTT.

The rearrangement links TRBV5-1 to TRBJ1-3, with TRBD1 matching over 8 bases. The CDR3 is 16 amino acids. Per the germline V gene, CDR1 is SGHRS and CDR2 is YFSETQ. V was clipped by 1 base and J by 2 bases; unmatched bases: 5. The CDR3, as DNA: TGCGCCAGCAGCTTGATAGGACAGGGAGCTGGAAACACCATATATTTT. Translated: CASSLIGQGAGNTIYF.

This chain connects TRBV11-2 to TRBJ1-6; 7 bases map to TRBD1. V was clipped by 0 bases and J by 7 bases; unmatched bases: 9. Germline assignment: CDR1 SGHAT and CDR2 FQNNGV. The CDR3 covers 17 residues. CDR3 in amino acids: CASSLEPDRVGNSPLHF. The CDR3 nucleotides read TGTGCCAGCAGCTTAGAACCCGACAGGGTGGGAAATTCACCCCTCCACTTT.

This clone was seen just once. DNA of the CDR3: TGTGCCAGCAGCTGGACAGAGGGACAAGAGACCCAGTACTTC. Translating it yields CASSWTEGQETQYF. The V and J genes are TRBV13 and TRBJ2-5; maybe TRBD1 (6 bases). V lost 4 bases to trimming and J lost 2 bases, with 11 bases between them. This CDR3 contains 14 residues. CDR1 and CDR2 from the germline V gene are PRHDT and FYEKMQ (reference sequence).

The rearrangement uses TRBV2 and TRBJ2-1; D not certain. Per germline, CDR1 SNHLY and CDR2 FYNNEI. V shed 2 bases and J shed 8 bases, with 16 bases lying between them. The CDR3 runs to 15 residues. CDR3 protein: CASSELVRPWDEQFF. The CDR3 nucleotides read TGTGCCAGCAGTGAACTAGTTAGACCCTGGGATGAGCAGTTCTTC.

V is TRBV27 and J is TRBJ1-2, with 9 bases aligning to TRBD1. After removal of 9 bases from V and 7 bases from J, the junction contained 12 bases not matched to a gene. This CDR3 has 14 amino acids. The germline gives CDR1 MNHEY, CDR2 SMNVEV (reference sequence). CDR3 region: CASAAGTGPSGYTF. CDR3 nucleotide sequence: TGTGCCAGTGCGGCGGGGACAGGGCCGAGTGGCTACACCTTC.